The 17 T cell receptor beta chains presented below share a single source sample, sequenced in a study of identical twins. TCRdb re-analysed the 5' RACE reads in MiXCR, keeping a single row per CDR3 protein. The repertoire has just under 650,000 distinct CDR3 sequences, 7.1% of them found once; the top ten carry roughly 1.6%. The sample also formed part of further work on yellow fever vaccine responses in identical twins.

The sequenced sample was PBMCs. Every receptor here comes from a woman between 18 and 29 years old in good health.

The chain is built from TRBV3-1 and TRBJ2-5; 16 positions match TRBD2. After removal of 4 bases from V and 3 bases from J, the junction contained 8 bases not matched to a gene. Germline CDR1 LGHDT, CDR2 YNNKEL (reference sequence). There are 18 residues in the CDR3. Written as DNA, the CDR3 is TGTGCCAGCAGCCGCACGGGACTAGCGGGGGGGTACGAAGAGACCCAGTACTTC. Translated, it gives CASSRTGLAGGYEETQYF.

This clonotype was counted ten times or more. The chain is built from TRBV20-1 and TRBJ2-3, with 7 bases identical to TRBD2. This CDR3 has 16 residues. The V gene's germline CDR1 is DFQATT and CDR2 SNEGSKA (reference sequence). Germline trimming cut 0 bases from V and 4 bases from J; bases unmatched to any gene: 10. The CDR3 coding sequence is TGCAGTGCTAGAGATCTTTACTGGGAGGGACCAGATACGCAGTATTTT. It translates to CSARDLYWEGPDTQYF.

This clonotype has a count of ten or more. The chain has TRBV28 and TRBJ2-1; 10 nucleotides line up with TRBD2. Germline lookup yields CDR1 MDHEN and CDR2 SYDVKM. V trimming: 6 bases; J trimming: 4 bases; junction bases outside the gene matches: 6. The CDR3 runs to 15 residues. The CDR3 loop reads CASSPSSGGYNEQFF. DNA of the CDR3: TGTGCCAGCAGCCCATCTAGCGGGGGTTACAATGAGCAGTTCTTC.

This clonotype was seen many times. V is TRBV29-1 and J is TRBJ2-2; no clear D. The germline V gene has CDR1 SQVTM and CDR2 ANQGSEA. The CDR3 sequence is 12 residues long. Trimming pared 5 bases from V and 8 bases from J, leaving 12 bases between. The CDR3 bases are TGCAGCGTTACCTGGGCCACGGGGGAGCTGTTTTTT. This translates into CSVTWATGELFF.

This clonotype turned up a few times. V is TRBV5-1 and J is TRBJ2-1; possible D gene TRBD1, 5 bases. Trimming cost V 0 bases and J 12 bases, with 7 bases left between them. This CDR3 is built from 11 residues. Germline V CDR1 and CDR2: SGHRS, YFSETQ. CDR3 protein: CASSLGQGQFF. CDR3 bases: TGCGCCAGCAGCTTGGGGCAGGGGCAGTTCTTC.

This clonotype was detected a few times. The chain couples TRBV7-7 to TRBJ2-1; possible D gene TRBD1, 6 bases. The CDR3 consists of 14 residues. The ends were cut back, 2 bases at V and 5 bases at J, with 10 bases in the middle. The germline V gene encodes CDR1 SSHAT and CDR2 FNYEAQ (reference sequence). DNA for the CDR3: TGTGCCAGCAGCTTAATGGGACAAAACAATGAGCAGTTCTTC. This sequence encodes CASSLMGQNNEQFF.

This clonotype was detected many times. The chain links TRBV20-1 to TRBJ1-1; 9 nucleotides align to TRBD1. Trimming took 0 bases from V and 7 from J; bases not matched to a gene: 18. The CDR3 is made up of 18 amino acids. Germline V gene lookup returns CDR1 DFQATT and CDR2 SNEGSKA (reference sequence). The CDR3 DNA reads as TGCAGTGCTAGAGACTTGGACGGACAGGGGCTTTTTACCATTGAAGCTTTCTTT. Residues: CSARDLDGQGLFTIEAFF.

The chain has TRBV5-1 and TRBJ1-4; 9 bases are shared with TRBD1. The germline CDR1 and CDR2 sequences are SGHRS and YFSETQ. The V gene end was trimmed by 0 bases and the J gene end by 7 bases; junction bases not matched to a gene: 10. This CDR3 is 17 amino acids long. The DNA of the CDR3 is TGCGCCAGCAGCTTGGGAGGCCAGACAGGGGGATTTGAAAAACTGTTTTTT. It translates to CASSLGGQTGGFEKLFF.

This clonotype was picked up a small number of times. CDR3 sequence: CASSFGTTDNEQFF. The CDR3 DNA reads TGTGCCAGCAGTTTCGGGACTACAGACAATGAGCAGTTCTTC. V is TRBV12-3 or TRBV12-4 and J is TRBJ2-1, with 7 bases aligning to TRBD2. The CDR3 totals 14 residues. With V trimmed by 3 bases and J by 5 bases, 4 bases remained unmatched.

This clonotype was counted at least ten times. The V gene is TRBV6-2 or TRBV6-3, the J gene TRBJ1-5, with 8 bases lining up with TRBD1. Per the germline V gene, CDR1 is MNHEY and CDR2 is SVGEGT. V shed 2 bases, J shed 5 bases, and the junction held 11 bases outside the gene matches. This CDR3 spans 17 amino acids. The CDR3, as DNA: TGTGCCAGCAGTTACCACAGGGGGAGAAAACCTTATCAGCCCCAGCATTTT. It translates to CASSYHRGRKPYQPQHF.

There are many counts of this clonotype. This chain uses TRBV5-1 with TRBJ1-2, with D perhaps matching TRBD1 (6 bases). From germline, CDR1 is SGHRS and CDR2 YFSETQ. The V end lost 3 bases, the J end lost 6 bases, and 12 bases lay between the germline ends. This CDR3 is 13 amino acids long. CDR3 DNA sequence: TGCGCCAGCAGCTCGACAGGAGTCCATGGCTACACCTTC. Translation gives CASSSTGVHGYTF.

In this sample, this clonotype turned up many times. The chain employs TRBV6-5 and TRBJ2-5; no clear D. Germline CDR1 and CDR2: MNHEY and SVGAGI. V lost 0 bases and J lost 2, with 10 bases in between. The CDR3 spans 15 residues. The CDR3 spells CASSYSGRVQETQYF. In DNA form, the CDR3 reads TGTGCCAGCAGTTACTCTGGACGGGTACAAGAGACCCAGTACTTC.

This clonotype was observed a handful of times. The chain combines TRBV15 with TRBJ1-5, with D possibly TRBD1 on 5 matching bases. This CDR3 is 13 amino acids long. Germline V gene sequence: CDR1 LNHNV, CDR2 YYDKDF (reference sequence). The V end lost 8 bases, the J end lost 1 base, and 9 bases lay between the germline ends. Here the CDR3 reads CATVRGSNQPQHF. The CDR3 DNA follows: TGTGCCACCGTGAGGGGAAGCAATCAGCCCCAGCATTTT.

This chain links TRBV28 with TRBJ2-5, with D uncertain. V gave up 8 bases and J gave up 6 bases, with 13 bases separating them. The CDR3 runs to 12 residues. CDR1 is MDHEN and CDR2 is SYDVKM in the germline V gene. CDR3 residues: CASGRDLKTQYF. As DNA, the CDR3 is TGTGCCAGCGGTCGAGACTTGAAGACCCAGTACTTC.

This clonotype was recorded at least ten times. Sequence at one end of the junction differs from germline and may be a read error. The chain recombines TRBV7-2 with TRBJ2-3; either TRBD1 or TRBD2 may supply D (6 bases each). The CDR3 has 15 residues. Germline V gene sequence: CDR1 SGHTA, CDR2 FQGNSA. In nucleotides, the CDR3 is TGTGCCAGCAGTTTAGTGGGGGGCGGGACAGATACGCAGTATTTT. It is translated as CASSLVGGGTDTQYF. The complete variable domain, with remaining parts taken from reference TRBV7-2 and TRBJ2-3, reads GAGVSQSPSNKVTEKGKDVELRCDPISGHTALYWYRQSLGQGLEFLIYFQGNSAPDKSGLPSDRFSAERTGGSVSTLTIQRTQQEDSAVYLCASSLVGGGTDTQYFGPGTRLTVL.

This clonotype came up a few times. This chain joins TRBV28 and TRBJ1-2; 9 bases match TRBD1. The CDR3 has 15 amino acids. Germline V gives CDR1 MDHEN, CDR2 SYDVKM. Trimming removed 3 bases from V and 2 bases from J; junction bases left unmatched: 4. Written as DNA, the CDR3 is TGTGCCAGCAGTTTGACAGGGGGTGTAAACTATGGCTACACCTTC. Encoded protein: CASSLTGGVNYGYTF.

This clonotype showed up many times. V is TRBV12-3 or TRBV12-4 and J is TRBJ2-5; 14 nucleotides align to TRBD2. The CDR3 sequence is 14 residues long. V shed 7 bases and J 9 bases; nucleotides not matched to a gene: 7. This chain's CDR3 is CASTPRLAGGAQYF. Here the CDR3 DNA reads TGTGCCAGCACCCCTCGACTAGCGGGAGGGGCCCAGTACTTC.